This entry lists 30 T cell receptor beta chains sequenced from one sample in a study of shared clonotypes between healthy human individuals. CD45RO-negative, CCR7-selected cells formed the naive CD8 fraction, which excluded terminally differentiated effector memory CD45RA+ cells. The repertoire was sequenced with immunoSEQ multiplex PCR; TCRdb's copy has only in-frame clones and lacks some. The sample carries around 600,000 clones, 98% recorded once. The source material was naive CD8+ T cells sorted from blood. The source is a man aged 25 to 40 in good health.

In the case of this clone: The identical CDR3 is also encoded by other nucleotide sequences in the sample. The rearrangement links TRBV9 to TRBJ2-3; TRBD2 agrees at 11 bases. Trimming cost V 5 bases and J 2 bases; bases outside gene matches: 4. The CDR3 is 15 residues long. Germline V gives CDR1 SGDLS, CDR2 YYNGEE. The CDR3 spells CASSGSGRATDTQYF. The CDR3 DNA reads TGTGCCAGCAGTGGTAGCGGGAGGGCCACAGATACGCAGTATTTT.

V gene TRBV18 combines with J gene TRBJ2-7; 8 bases are shared with TRBD1. CDR3 length equals 15 residues. V was pared by 3 bases and J by 7 bases, with 11 bases of the junction left unmatched. Germline CDR1 KGHSH, CDR2 LQKENI. CDR3 DNA sequence: TGTGCCAGCTCACCCGGAGACAGGGGTGTTCGGGAGCAGTACTTC. Protein: CASSPGDRGVREQYF.

The chain recombines TRBV29-1 with TRBJ2-1; 9 nucleotides agree with TRBD2. Trimming cost V 8 bases and J 7 bases; bases outside gene matches: 9. CDR3 length: 13 amino acids. Germline V lookup: CDR1 SQVTM, CDR2 ANQGSEA. The CDR3 is CSLLLSGSNEQFF. CDR3 in DNA: TGCAGCCTCCTCCTTAGCGGGAGTAATGAGCAGTTCTTC.

This chain connects TRBV15 to TRBJ2-1, with 9 bases fitting TRBD2. J gave up 0 bases and V 8 bases, and 5 bases lay outside the gene matches. This CDR3 has 15 amino acids. CDR1 LNHNV and CDR2 YYDKDF come from the germline V gene (reference sequence). The CDR3 loop is CATLRREGSYNEQFF. CDR3 DNA sequence: TGTGCCACCCTTCGGCGGGAGGGCTCCTACAATGAGCAGTTCTTC.

V gene TRBV27 combines with J gene TRBJ2-3; maybe TRBD1 (6 bases). The CDR3 sequence is 16 residues long. The V and J ends lost 5 bases and 6 bases respectively, with 21 bases between them. Per the germline V gene, CDR1 is MNHEY and CDR2 is SMNVEV (reference sequence). CDR3 region: CASSRIRDTGLDTQYF. CDR3 nucleotide sequence: TGTGCCAGCAGTAGAATCCGGGACACGGGCCTGGATACGCAGTATTTT.

The rearrangement links TRBV29-1 to TRBJ2-7, with no clear D. This CDR3 has 11 residues. CDR1 is SQVTM, CDR2 ANQGSEA, per germline. V shed 4 bases and J shed 0 bases, with 4 bases lying between them. CDR3 sequence reads: CSVGISYEQYF. The CDR3 bases are TGCAGCGTTGGCATCTCCTACGAGCAGTACTTC.

The chain links TRBV7-9 to TRBJ2-1; 7 bases agree with TRBD2. Trimming took 5 bases from V and 1 from J; bases not matched to a gene: 17. Germline V gene lookup returns CDR1 SEHNR and CDR2 FQNEAQ (reference sequence). CDR3 size: 19 residues. CDR3 coding DNA: TGTGCCAGCAGCACCGATTCCCTAGCGGATTCAACTTCCTACAATGAGCAGTTCTTC. This encodes CASSTDSLADSTSYNEQFF.

This clone was counted once. The rearrangement uses TRBV2 and TRBJ2-7; D may correspond to TRBD1 or TRBD2 (5 bases each). The CDR3 runs to 14 residues. CDR1 and CDR2 (germline): SNHLY, FYNNEI. Trimming shortened V by 3 bases and J by 6 bases, and 15 bases separated the two germline ends. The DNA for the CDR3 is TGTGCCAGCAGTGAGCAGGGACCTTCCCGCGAGCAGTACTTC. It is translated as CASSEQGPSREQYF.

The chain employs TRBV5-1 and TRBJ2-1; 7 nucleotides agree with TRBD2. The trim removed 0 bases at V and 1 base at J, leaving 4 bases unmatched. This CDR3 is 16 amino acids long. Germline V gene lookup returns CDR1 SGHRS and CDR2 YFSETQ. The CDR3 DNA sequence: TGCGCCAGCAGCTTGGAAGGTAGCGGGTCCTACAATGAGCAGTTCTTC. Translation gives CASSLEGSGSYNEQFF.

The V and J genes are TRBV29-1 and TRBJ1-2; a possible D gene is TRBD1 (6 bases). Germline assignment: CDR1 SQVTM and CDR2 ANQGSEA. V was trimmed by 6 bases and J by 3 bases, leaving 14 bases between them. The CDR3 contains 13 residues. The CDR3 nucleotides are TGCAGCGTCCAAGGGGGGGACGACTATGGCTACACCTTC. This encodes CSVQGGDDYGYTF.

This clone occurred once. This chain connects TRBV11-2 to TRBJ2-5, with 7 bases lining up with TRBD2. V lost 9 bases to trimming and J lost 5 bases; unmatched junction nucleotides: 3. CDR1 is SGHAT, CDR2 FQNNGV, per germline. This CDR3 spans 11 amino acids. Here the CDR3 reads CARTSRETQYF. CDR3 nucleotides: TGTGCCAGGACTAGCCGGGAGACCCAGTACTTC. Filled out from reference TRBV11-2 and TRBJ2-5, the complete variable domain reads EAGVAQSPRYKIIEKRQSVAFWCNPISGHATLYWYQQILGQGPKLLIQFQNNGVVDDSQLPKDRFSAERLKGVDSTLKIQPAKLEDSAVYLCARTSRETQYFGPGTRLLVL.

The chain joins TRBV15 to TRBJ2-5; no reliable D call. This CDR3 region has 13 residues. Germline CDR1 is LNHNV and CDR2 is YYDKDF (reference sequence). V lost 5 bases, J lost 4 bases, and 11 bases lay in between. The CDR3, as DNA: TGTGCCACCAGCCCTCCAGCAGGAGAGACCCAGTACTTC. It codes for CATSPPAGETQYF.

This clone appeared once. The rearrangement links TRBV5-4 to TRBJ2-7; no clear D. Germline values: CDR1 SGHNT, CDR2 YYREEE (reference sequence). This CDR3 has 15 residues. V gave up 7 bases and J gave up 5 bases, with 22 bases separating them. The CDR3 protein is CASSPFGGGRNEQYF. The CDR3 DNA follows: TGTGCCAGCTCCCCTTTTGGCGGTGGCAGGAACGAGCAGTACTTC.

The chain joins TRBV7-2 to TRBJ2-5; D is perhaps TRBD1 (6 bases). CDR1 and CDR2 (germline): SGHTA, FQGNSA. There are 16 residues in the CDR3. V was trimmed by 1 base and J by 0 bases, leaving 12 bases between them. The CDR3 DNA follows: TGTGCCAGCAGCTTAGACCGTTACAGGGACCAAGAGACCCAGTACTTC. Translated, it gives CASSLDRYRDQETQYF.

The J gene is TRBJ1-4, the V gene TRBV7-9, with a weak D call TRBD1 (5 bases). The CDR3 sequence is 16 residues long. The germline gives CDR1 SEHNR, CDR2 FQNEAQ (reference sequence). V was pared by 1 base and J by 0 bases, with 9 bases between. CDR3 protein: CASSLDGGATNEKLFF. The DNA of the CDR3 is TGTGCCAGCAGCTTAGATGGGGGTGCAACTAATGAAAAACTGTTTTTT.

The chain is built from TRBV5-1 and TRBJ2-1; 7 nucleotides agree with TRBD2. This CDR3 has 17 amino acids. V was clipped by 2 bases and J by 5 bases; unmatched bases: 13. The germline gives CDR1 SGHRS, CDR2 YFSETQ. CDR3 nucleotides: TGCGCCAGCAGCTTAATACCGGGACTACGGGGTGACAATGAGCAGTTCTTC. This encodes CASSLIPGLRGDNEQFF. Full variable domain (missing parts from reference TRBV5-1 and TRBJ2-1): KAGVTQTPRYLIKTRGQQVTLSCSPISGHRSVSWYQQTPGQGLQFLFEYFSETQRNKGNFPGRFSGRQFSNSRSEMNVSTLELGDSALYLCASSLIPGLRGDNEQFFGPGTRLTVL.

The rearrangement joins TRBV7-2 to TRBJ2-7, with D perhaps TRBD2 (5 bases). Germline loops: CDR1 SGHTA, CDR2 FQGNSA. V lost 3 bases to trimming and J lost 3 bases, with 15 bases between them. The CDR3 loop spans 15 amino acids. The CDR3 nucleotides read TGTGCCAGCAGCTTGCCCACGGACGGACTCTACGAGCAGTACTTC. Amino acids: CASSLPTDGLYEQYF.

V and J are TRBV6-1 and TRBJ2-1; unclear D gene. The CDR3 spans 14 residues. CDR1 is MNHNS, CDR2 SASEGT, per germline. Trimming took 1 base from V and 0 from J, leaving 4 bases between them. The CDR3 here is CASSEVNSYNEQFF. The CDR3 nucleotides are TGTGCCAGCAGTGAAGTGAACTCCTACAATGAGCAGTTCTTC.

The chain recombines TRBV21-1 with TRBJ2-2; the table's TRBD2 call for D was not verified on the DNA. TRBV21-1 is reported as a pseudogene. The CDR3 has 16 residues. CDR3 loop: CASSKASRGNTGELFF. The DNA for the CDR3 is TGTGCCAGCAGCAAAGCCTCGCGGGGGAACACCGGGGAGCTGTTTTTT.

The V call is TRBV29-1, the J call TRBJ2-2; 8 bases are a match to TRBD1. After removal of 6 bases from V and 3 bases from J, the junction contained 21 bases not matched to a gene. Germline V gene data show CDR1 as SQVTM and CDR2 as ANQGSEA. The CDR3 runs 19 residues. The DNA for the CDR3 is TGCAGCGTCCAGGGGCAGGGGGCGGTACCGTCGGGGGACACCGGGGAGCTGTTTTTT. Its translation: CSVQGQGAVPSGDTGELFF.

Points on this clone: The identical CDR3 is also encoded by other nucleotide sequences in the sample. This chain links TRBV27 with TRBJ2-7; 8 nucleotides line up with TRBD2. Germline-derived CDR1 and CDR2 are MNHEY and SMNVEV (reference sequence). J lost 3 bases, V lost 5 bases, and 3 bases had no gene match. The CDR3 loop spans 13 amino acids. The CDR3 reads CASSPGGGYEQYF. CDR3 DNA sequence: TGTGCCAGCAGTCCCGGGGGGGGCTACGAGCAGTACTTC.

The V and J genes are TRBV4-1 and TRBJ2-7; 8 nucleotides line up with TRBD2. The trim removed 1 base at V and 6 bases at J, leaving 5 bases unmatched. The germline CDR1 and CDR2 sequences are MGHRA and YSYEKL. The CDR3 runs 14 residues. This chain's CDR3 is CASSQVSGLVEQYF. The DNA for the CDR3 is TGCGCCAGCAGCCAAGTTTCGGGACTAGTCGAGCAGTACTTC.

This clone was observed a single time. J is TRBJ2-2 and V is TRBV29-1; D is undetermined. Germline V gene sequence: CDR1 SQVTM, CDR2 ANQGSEA. With 3 bases removed from V and 2 bases from J, the gap between germline ends came to 7 bases. The CDR3 has 13 residues. CDR3 in DNA: TGCAGCGTTGATCTGAGCAACACCGGGGAGCTGTTTTTT. It codes for CSVDLSNTGELFF.

This clone showed up just once. The chain has TRBV14 and TRBJ2-7; D is unresolved. Germline CDR1 and CDR2: SGHDN and FVKESK. V lost 0 bases and J lost 2, with 8 bases in between. This CDR3 comprises 14 residues. The CDR3 loop reads CASSQEGRTYEQYF. The CDR3 DNA follows: TGTGCCAGCAGCCAAGAAGGACGGACCTACGAGCAGTACTTC. Full variable domain (remainder filled in from reference TRBV14 and TRBJ2-7): EAGVTQFPSHSVIEKGQTVTLRCDPISGHDNLYWYRRVMGKEIKFLLHFVKESKQDESGMPNNRFLAERTGGTYSTLKVQPAELEDSGVYFCASSQEGRTYEQYFGPGTRLTVT.

Only one count was recorded for this clone. The chain couples TRBV9 to TRBJ2-7; D gene uncertain. The CDR3 runs 14 residues. Germline V gene lookup returns CDR1 SGDLS and CDR2 YYNGEE. V was cut by 2 bases and J by 7 bases, with 16 bases left in between. CDR3 in amino acids: CASSVDAGTREQYF. The CDR3 DNA is TGTGCCAGCAGCGTCGACGCAGGAACGAGAGAGCAGTACTTC.

The CDR3 loop reads CASSLPGTSGVQYF. The CDR3 DNA is TGTGCCAGCAGCTTACCCGGGACTTCCGGAGTGCAGTACTTC. The rearrangement uses TRBV7-9 and TRBJ2-7; tentatively, D is TRBD2 (6 bases). CDR1 is SEHNR, CDR2 FQNEAQ, per germline (reference sequence). CDR3 length: 14 amino acids. Trimming left V 2 bases short and J 9 bases short, with 17 bases between.

This clone was picked up one time. The rearrangement joins TRBV11-2 to TRBJ2-1; no clear D. The germline gives CDR1 SGHAT, CDR2 FQNNGV. V was pared by 3 bases and J by 6 bases, with 9 bases between. The CDR3 covers 13 residues. The CDR3 nucleotides are TGTGCCAGCAGCTTTTCCCAACCCAATGAGCAGTTCTTC. It is translated as CASSFSQPNEQFF.

A word on this clone: Other nucleotide sequences in the sample specify the same CDR3. J is TRBJ2-7 and V is TRBV27; 7 positions match TRBD1. Germline V CDR1 and CDR2: MNHEY, SMNVEV (reference sequence). The CDR3 is 13 amino acids. V lost 6 bases and J lost 4; bases outside the gene matches: 6. CDR3 bases: TGTGCCAGCAGCCGACAGGGAAGGTACGAGCAGTACTTC. It encodes CASSRQGRYEQYF.

The chain is built from TRBV4-3 and TRBJ2-5; weak D call: TRBD1 (5 bases). The CDR3 contains 13 residues. The germline CDR1 and CDR2 sequences are LGHNA and YSLEER. Trimming removed 5 bases at V and 5 bases at J, with 12 bases between. CDR3 residues: CASSKGVWETQYF. The CDR3 DNA sequence: TGCGCCAGCAGCAAAGGGGTGTGGGAGACCCAGTACTTC.

The rearrangement joins TRBV4-1 to TRBJ2-6; D unclear. Between the trimmed V and J ends, which lost 4 bases and 1 base, there was a span of 5 bases. CDR1 is MGHRA and CDR2 is YSYEKL in the germline V gene. The length of the CDR3 is 14 residues. The DNA for the CDR3 is TGCGCCAGCAGCCCCTCATCTGGGGCCAACGTCCTGACTTTC. As protein: CASSPSSGANVLTF.